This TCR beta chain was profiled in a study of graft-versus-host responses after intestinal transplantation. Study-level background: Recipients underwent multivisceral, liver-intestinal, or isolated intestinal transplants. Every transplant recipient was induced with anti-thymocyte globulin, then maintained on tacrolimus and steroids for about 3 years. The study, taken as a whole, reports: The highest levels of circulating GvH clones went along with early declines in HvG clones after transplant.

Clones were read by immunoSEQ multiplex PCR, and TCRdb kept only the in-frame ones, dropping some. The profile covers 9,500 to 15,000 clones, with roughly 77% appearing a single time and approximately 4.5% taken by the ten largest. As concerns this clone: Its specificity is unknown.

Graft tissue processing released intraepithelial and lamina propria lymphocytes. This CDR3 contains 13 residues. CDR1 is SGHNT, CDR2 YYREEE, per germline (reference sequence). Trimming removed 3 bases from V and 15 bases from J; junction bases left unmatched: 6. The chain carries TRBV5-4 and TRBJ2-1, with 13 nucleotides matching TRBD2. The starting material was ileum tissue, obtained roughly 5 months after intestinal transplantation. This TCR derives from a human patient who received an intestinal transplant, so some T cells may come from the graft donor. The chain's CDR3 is CASSSGTSGTPFF. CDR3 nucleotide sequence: TGTGCCAGCAGCTCGGGGACTAGCGGGACCCCGTTCTTC.